This T cell receptor beta chain was identified during a study of cytomegalovirus exposure and HLA in healthy donors. V dropped 6 bases and J dropped 1; count of bases not matched to a gene: 1. Germline CDR1 is GTSNPN and CDR2 is SVGIG (reference sequence). There are 12 residues in the CDR3. The method was immunoSEQ multiplex PCR; TCRdb's version includes in-frame clones alone and lacks a portion of them. This sample has 250,000 to 400,000 clones, with approximately 86% found just once. Study-level results: Accounts indicate the classifier identified cytomegalovirus status with strong specificity and sensitivity. In vitro data verified three CMV-associated chains as specific for CMV antigens.

About this clone: Its antigen is still unknown.

Sequences were obtained from PBMCs. V and J are TRBV30 and TRBJ2-5; TRBD1 agrees at 8 bases. The source of this sequence is a man aged 25 to 45 in good health and CMV-seronegative. The CDR3 DNA reads TGTGCCTGCCAGGGGGCCCAAGAGACCCAGTACTTC. It yields the protein CACQGAQETQYF.